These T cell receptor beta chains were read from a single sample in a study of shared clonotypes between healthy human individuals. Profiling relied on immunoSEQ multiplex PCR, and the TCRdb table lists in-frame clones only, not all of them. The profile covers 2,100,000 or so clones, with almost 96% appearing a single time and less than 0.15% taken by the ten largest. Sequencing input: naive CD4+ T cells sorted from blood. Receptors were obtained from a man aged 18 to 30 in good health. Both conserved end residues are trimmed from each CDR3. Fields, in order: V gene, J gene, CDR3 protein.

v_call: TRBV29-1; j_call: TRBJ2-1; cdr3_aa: SVGYPRGQSYEQF
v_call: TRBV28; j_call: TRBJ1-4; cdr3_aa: ASSFNGAANEKLF
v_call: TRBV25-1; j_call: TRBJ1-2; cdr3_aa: ASSTKAGNYGYT
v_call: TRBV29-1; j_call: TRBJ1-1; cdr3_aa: SVVKGVNTEAF
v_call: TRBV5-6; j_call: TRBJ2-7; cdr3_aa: ASSLSTYEQY
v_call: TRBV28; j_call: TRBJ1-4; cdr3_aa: ASSYGDRDEKLF
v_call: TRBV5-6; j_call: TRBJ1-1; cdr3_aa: ASSWGTGRENTEAF
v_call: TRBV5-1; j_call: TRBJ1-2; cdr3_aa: ASSKTGLQRGYT
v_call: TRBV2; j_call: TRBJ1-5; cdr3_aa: ASSRDRRSNQPQH
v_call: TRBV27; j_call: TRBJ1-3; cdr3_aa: ASSSRTVDSGNTIY